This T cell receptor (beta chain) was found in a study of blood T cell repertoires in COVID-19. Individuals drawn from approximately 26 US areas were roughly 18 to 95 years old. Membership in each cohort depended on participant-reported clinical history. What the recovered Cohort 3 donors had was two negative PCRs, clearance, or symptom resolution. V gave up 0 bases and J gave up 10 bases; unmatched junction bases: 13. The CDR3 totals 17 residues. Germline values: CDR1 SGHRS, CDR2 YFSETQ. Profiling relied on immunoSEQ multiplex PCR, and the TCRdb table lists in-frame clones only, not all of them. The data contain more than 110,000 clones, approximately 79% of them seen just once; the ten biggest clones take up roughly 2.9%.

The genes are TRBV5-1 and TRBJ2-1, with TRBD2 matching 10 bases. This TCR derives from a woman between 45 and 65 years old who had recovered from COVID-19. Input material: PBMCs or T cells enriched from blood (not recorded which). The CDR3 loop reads CASSLVGLKRGGPEQFF. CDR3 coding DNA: TGCGCCAGCAGCTTGGTGGGCTTGAAGCGGGGGGGCCCGGAGCAGTTCTTC.